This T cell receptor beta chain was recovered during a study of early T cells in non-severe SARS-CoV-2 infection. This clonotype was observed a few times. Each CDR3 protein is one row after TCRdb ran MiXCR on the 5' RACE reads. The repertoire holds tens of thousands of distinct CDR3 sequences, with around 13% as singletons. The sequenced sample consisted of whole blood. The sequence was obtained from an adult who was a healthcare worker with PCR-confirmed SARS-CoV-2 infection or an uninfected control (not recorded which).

The CDR3, as DNA: TGTGCCAGCAGCTTGGCGGGGGGGGCGACAGATACGCAGTATTTT. Translation: CASSLAGGATDTQYF. V usage is TRBV7-6 and J usage is TRBJ2-3, with 9 nucleotides matching TRBD2. V lost 3 bases, J lost 3 bases, and 4 bases stayed unmatched. The V gene's germline CDR1 is SGHVS and CDR2 FNYEAQ. There are 15 residues in the CDR3.